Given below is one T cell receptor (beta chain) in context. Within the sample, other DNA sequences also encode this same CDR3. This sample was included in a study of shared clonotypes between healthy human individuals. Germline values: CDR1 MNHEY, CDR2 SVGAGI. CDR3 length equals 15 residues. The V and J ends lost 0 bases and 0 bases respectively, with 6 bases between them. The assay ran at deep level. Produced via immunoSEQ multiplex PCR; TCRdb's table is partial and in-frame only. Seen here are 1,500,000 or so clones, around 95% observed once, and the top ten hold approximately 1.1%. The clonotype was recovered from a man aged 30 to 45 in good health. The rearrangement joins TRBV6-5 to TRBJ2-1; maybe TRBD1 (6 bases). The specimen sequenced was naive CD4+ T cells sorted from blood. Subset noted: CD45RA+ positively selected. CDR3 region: CASSYSTGSYNEQFF. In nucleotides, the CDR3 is TGTGCCAGCAGTTACTCGACAGGCTCCTACAATGAGCAGTTCTTC.